These T cell receptor beta chains were read from a single sample in a study of blood T cell repertoires in COVID-19. Using immunoSEQ multiplex PCR, the repertoire was profiled, and TCRdb retains in-frame clones only, with some absent. The sample holds fewer than 500,000 clones, around nine tenths seen once. Material for sequencing was peripheral blood. These receptors all stem from a woman between 25 and 40 years old with acute or convalescent COVID-19. CDR3s include the opening cysteine and the closing phenylalanine or tryptophan.

CDR3aa: CASSRDRGNEQFF
j_gene: TRBJ2-1
v_gene: TRBV7-9

CDR3aa: CASSPFPGERGYTF
j_gene: TRBJ1-2
v_gene: TRBV3-1/TRBV3-2

CDR3aa: CASRETGTGYYEQYF
j_gene: TRBJ2-7
v_gene: TRBV19

CDR3aa: CASSPTGQGNSPLHF
j_gene: TRBJ1-6
v_gene: TRBV6-4

CDR3aa: CASSPGLRTGYGYTF
j_gene: TRBJ1-2
v_gene: TRBV18

CDR3aa: CASSPPATSGGAHEQYF
j_gene: TRBJ2-7
v_gene: TRBV18

CDR3aa: CASSEFGPNYGYTF
j_gene: TRBJ1-2
v_gene: TRBV2

CDR3aa: CASSPRDKPTYTEAFF
j_gene: TRBJ1-1
v_gene: TRBV4-1

CDR3aa: CSASLGHRSDGYTF
j_gene: TRBJ1-2
v_gene: TRBV20-1

CDR3aa: CASSEGQGETQYF
j_gene: TRBJ2-5
v_gene: TRBV6-4

CDR3aa: CASSRGTSGEAGYEQFF
j_gene: TRBJ2-1
v_gene: TRBV7-3

CDR3aa: CASSSHRIRVYEQYF
j_gene: TRBJ2-7
v_gene: TRBV27

CDR3aa: CASSWGQGYSPLHF
j_gene: TRBJ1-6
v_gene: TRBV5-5

CDR3aa: CASSVGDINQPQHF
j_gene: TRBJ1-5
v_gene: TRBV9

CDR3aa: CATTNEGMDRVQETQYF
j_gene: TRBJ2-5
v_gene: TRBV28

CDR3aa: CASCEVGRGVRETQYF
j_gene: TRBJ2-5
v_gene: TRBV2

CDR3aa: CAIARGETQYF
j_gene: TRBJ2-5
v_gene: TRBV10-3

CDR3aa: CASSWGQKYEQYF
j_gene: TRBJ2-7
v_gene: TRBV5-1

CDR3aa: CATSREGPSPKEQYF
j_gene: TRBJ2-7
v_gene: TRBV15

CDR3aa: CATSEPSGQGVSTGELFF
j_gene: TRBJ2-2
v_gene: TRBV15

CDR3aa: CASSLLPGSYEQYF
j_gene: TRBJ2-7
v_gene: TRBV5-1

CDR3aa: CASTVNTEAFF
j_gene: TRBJ1-1
v_gene: TRBV2

CDR3aa: CAWSSGAGGYKQYF
j_gene: TRBJ2-7
v_gene: TRBV30

CDR3aa: CATSDFGGQPQHF
j_gene: TRBJ1-5
v_gene: TRBV24-1

CDR3aa: CASRSGDWAEAFF
j_gene: TRBJ1-1
v_gene: TRBV27

CDR3aa: CASNPLGASYEQYF
j_gene: TRBJ2-7
v_gene: TRBV6-5

CDR3aa: CASSLFGYWGQGLYGYTF
j_gene: TRBJ1-2
v_gene: TRBV11-3

CDR3aa: CASSVAPGGNYGYTF
j_gene: TRBJ1-2
v_gene: TRBV9

CDR3aa: CASSPASTSSGNEQFF
j_gene: TRBJ2-1
v_gene: TRBV18

CDR3aa: CASRQGGHNTEAFF
j_gene: TRBJ1-1
v_gene: TRBV19

CDR3aa: CASSAYEQYF
j_gene: TRBJ2-7
v_gene: TRBV6-5

CDR3aa: CASSAHRGPGYTF
j_gene: TRBJ1-2
v_gene: TRBV9

CDR3aa: CASAGNTEAFF
j_gene: TRBJ1-1
v_gene: TRBV6-5

CDR3aa: CASNGLAGGNEQFF
j_gene: TRBJ2-1
v_gene: TRBV5-1

CDR3aa: CASSMGRNTEAFF
j_gene: TRBJ1-1
v_gene: TRBV19

CDR3aa: CASSLGAGRETQYF
j_gene: TRBJ2-5
v_gene: TRBV5-6

CDR3aa: CASSYGLAVAKNIQYF
j_gene: TRBJ2-4
v_gene: TRBV6-5

CDR3aa: CASSAYNAGKETQYF
j_gene: TRBJ2-5
v_gene: TRBV11-2

CDR3aa: CASSLDPRRGLTYCWEQYF
j_gene: TRBJ2-7
v_gene: TRBV11-3

CDR3aa: CASSPPGTPNTGELFF
j_gene: TRBJ2-2
v_gene: TRBV5-6

CDR3aa: CASSPLRRVDGELFF
j_gene: TRBJ2-2
v_gene: TRBV18

CDR3aa: CASSFNPNGEQYF
j_gene: TRBJ2-7
v_gene: TRBV12-3/TRBV12-4

CDR3aa: CATSDTGAGETQYF
j_gene: TRBJ2-5
v_gene: TRBV24-1

CDR3aa: CASSLWRIQETQYF
j_gene: TRBJ2-5
v_gene: TRBV7-8

CDR3aa: CASSLVMGGTEAFF
j_gene: TRBJ1-1
v_gene: TRBV7-9

CDR3aa: CASSLMGQGGTEAFF
j_gene: TRBJ1-1
v_gene: TRBV7-8

CDR3aa: CASSFNQGSYNEQFF
j_gene: TRBJ2-1
v_gene: TRBV5-1

CDR3aa: CASSHRGGLNTEAFF
j_gene: TRBJ1-1
v_gene: TRBV4-1

CDR3aa: CASSSPGQGEPEAFF
j_gene: TRBJ1-1
v_gene: TRBV5-1